This is a list of T cell receptor beta chains from one sample in a study of graft-versus-host responses after intestinal transplantation. Their cognate antigens are unknown. The repertoire was sequenced with immunoSEQ multiplex PCR; TCRdb's copy has only in-frame clones and lacks some. The sample carries over 100,000 clones, 90% to 95% recorded once. The sample consisted of unstimulated CD4+ T cells sorted from spleen or lymph node cells, taken before transplant. The receptors shown here come from a human donor who was the organ donor for an intestinal transplant. Each CDR3 is given with its conserved first and last residue. D genes are given only for firm matches. Only part of the rows carry a size: once, few, many, or a class if the clone is expanded.

TRBJ1-2 NA TRBD1 TRBV6-6 CASIRAGGLGYTF TGTGCCAGCATTAGGGCAGGGGGTCTTGGCTACACCTTC
TRBJ2-7 NA TRBD2 TRBV19 CASSIGGSGSYEQYF TGTGCCAGTAGTATAGGCGGGAGTGGGTCCTACGAGCAGTACTTC
TRBJ1-1 few NA TRBV6-6 CASSTEAFF TGTGCCAGCAGCACTGAAGCTTTCTTT
TRBJ2-5 NA NA TRBV19 CASSIRLAGETQYF TGTGCCAGTAGTATAAGATTGGCAGGGGAGACCCAGTACTTC
TRBJ2-2 NA NA TRBV5-1 CASSLISSRAGELFF TGCGCCAGCAGCTTAATAAGTAGTCGGGCCGGGGAGCTGTTTTTT
TRBJ2-3 NA NA TRBV11-2 CASSLYRQGTDTQYF TGTGCCAGCAGCTTATACAGGCAAGGGACAGATACGCAGTATTTT
TRBJ2-5 NA TRBD2 TRBV2 CASSEKGTSGRWIQETQYF TGTGCCAGCAGTGAGAAGGGGACTAGCGGGAGATGGATTCAAGAGACCCAGTACTTC
TRBJ1-1 NA NA TRBV20-1 CSAEGGTEAFF TGCAGTGCCGAGGGTGGCACTGAAGCTTTCTTT
TRBJ1-2 NA NA TRBV19 CATQGRYGYTF TGTGCCACGCAGGGAAGGTATGGCTACACCTTC
TRBJ1-1 NA TRBD1 TRBV19 CASRSGPDRGRVTEAFF TGTGCCAGCCGTTCCGGCCCGGACAGGGGTAGGGTCACTGAAGCTTTCTTT
TRBJ1-3 NA TRBD1 TRBV6-1 CASSEVRGHGGNTIYF TGTGCCAGCAGTGAAGTTAGGGGGCACGGTGGAAACACCATATATTTT
TRBJ2-1 NA TRBD2 TRBV28 CASSLTSGLQFF TGTGCCAGCAGTCTTACTAGCGGGTTACAGTTCTTC
TRBJ1-5 NA NA TRBV6-1 CASSALQTLNQPQHF TGTGCCAGCAGTGCGCTCCAGACACTCAATCAGCCCCAGCATTTT
TRBJ2-3 NA NA TRBV9 CASSVEPADRGGADTQYF TGTGCCAGCAGCGTAGAACCCGCCGACAGGGGAGGGGCAGATACGCAGTATTTT
TRBJ2-6 NA TRBD1 TRBV19 CASSMPGQGPGANVLTF TGTGCCAGTAGTATGCCGGGACAGGGCCCTGGGGCCAACGTCCTGACTTTC
TRBJ1-2 NA NA TRBV28 CASNPLTDPRWNYGYTF TGTGCCAGCAACCCCCTCACGGACCCCCGGTGGAACTATGGCTACACCTTC
TRBJ2-1 NA TRBD2 TRBV6-4 CASSLAGAPYNEQFF TGTGCCAGCAGCTTAGCGGGAGCCCCCTACAATGAGCAGTTCTTC
TRBJ2-1 NA TRBD2 TRBV7-3 CASSLRLAGYNEQFF TGTGCCAGCAGCTTAAGACTAGCGGGCTACAATGAGCAGTTCTTC